This entry describes one T cell receptor beta chain. Antigen specificity is unknown. This sample stems from a study of beta chain features in type 1 diabetes. General study points: Insertions at VDJ junctions were less frequent in type 1 diabetes patients. These patients also deleted more nucleotides at the same junctions.

Germline V lookup: CDR1 ENHRY, CDR2 SYGVKD. The V end lost 0 bases, the J end lost 9 bases, and 14 bases lay between the germline ends. The CDR3 runs to 15 residues. Expressed TCRB transcripts were sequenced because the isolated RNA had all been reverse transcribed beforehand. Sequencing used immunoSEQ multiplex PCR; TCRdb keeps in-frame clones, though not all of them. The table records under 900,000 clones, roughly 15% of them present only once. A sort by CD45RO/CCR7/CD25/CD127/CD95/CD27 yielded CD4+ naive, central memory, regulatory and stem cell-like memory cells. The sample comprised naive CD4+ T cells from blood. V is TRBV10-3 and J is TRBJ2-2, with D perhaps TRBD1 or TRBD2 (5 bases each). The sequence derives from a woman aged 18-29 years in good health. CDR3 nucleotides: TGTGCCATCAGTGAGTCCCCCTTCGGGGACCGGGAGCTGTTTTTT. Its translation is CAISESPFGDRELFF.